This TCR beta chain was found in a study of T cell responses to AZD1222 COVID-19 vaccine. On this clone: No antigen is known for it.

Study-wide results and caveats: CD4 TCRs covered the whole spike, strongest at regions 160-218 and 743-854.

The CDR3 consists of 15 residues. The germline V gene has CDR1 MNHEY and CDR2 SMNVEV (reference sequence). Trimming removed 8 bases from V and 0 bases from J; junction bases left unmatched: 2. Produced via immunoSEQ multiplex PCR; TCRdb's table is partial and in-frame only. The sample lists 140,000 or so clones; 89% were seen once. This TCR derives from an adult in good health. Specimen: peripheral blood, collected on day 0 of AZD1222 vaccination. V is TRBV27 and J is TRBJ2-2; 11 positions agree with TRBD2. Here the CDR3 reads CASGTSGSNTGELFF. For the CDR3, the DNA is TGTGCCAGCGGGACTAGCGGCTCGAACACCGGGGAGCTGTTTTTT.